The source of this T cell receptor beta chain is a study of somatic mutations in cytotoxic T cells in rheumatoid arthritis. Study-level results: Compared with age-matched healthy controls, rheumatoid arthritis patients did not differ significantly in CD8+ T-cell clonality. No multiple-comparison adjustment was applied to the slight TRBV07 underrepresentation in rheumatoid arthritis patients. In about an eighth of the roughly 60 patients, the largest CD8+ clone exceeded 20% of CD8+ cells. No age-related increase in CD8+ clonality was seen in healthy controls, but one was seen in rheumatoid arthritis patients.

Assay: immunoSEQ multiplex PCR; the TCRdb copy retains only in-frame clones and omits some. In the table there are around 19,000 clones, around 83% of which are singletons. This clone occurred once. As yet, its antigen is unknown. V shed 7 bases, J shed 4 bases, and the junction held 3 bases outside the gene matches. Germline V CDR1 and CDR2: SNHLY, FYNNEI. CDR3 length: 14 residues. The genes are TRBV2 and TRBJ2-3; 12 nucleotides line up with TRBD2. The TCR comes from an adult with rheumatoid arthritis. Specimen: CD8+ T cells sorted from blood. The CDR3 spells CASILAGGSDTQYF. DNA of the CDR3: TGTGCCAGCATTCTAGCGGGGGGGTCAGATACGCAGTATTTT.